This TCR beta chain was identified during a study of read filtering for tumor transcriptome and immune sequencing. Study context: Per sample, TCR-region reads ranged about 3.5 to 11 million by IR-seq, about 75 to 1273 by RNA-seq.

Sampling of bone marrow took place during active disease in every patient. The CDR3 length is 18 residues. Germline-derived CDR1 and CDR2 are MNHGY and SAAAGT. V lost 2 bases and J 0 bases, leaving 17 bases between the germline ends. The library was built from 400 ng RNA with molecular barcoded adaptors for alpha/delta and beta/gamma chains. TCRdb ran MiXCR on the reads and lists one entry per CDR3 protein. The table shows some 30,000 distinct CDR3 sequences, with about 18% occurring only once. This clonotype appeared many times. The receptor was derived from a donor aged 40 or over with multiple myeloma. The material sequenced was a population of CD138-negative cells sorted from bone marrow. The rearrangement links TRBV6-8 to TRBJ1-5, with D tentatively TRBD1 (5 bases). The CDR3 DNA reads as TGTGCCAGCAGTTACCGGTGGCAGGGCCATTATAGCAATCAGCCCCAGCATTTT. Its translation is CASSYRWQGHYSNQPQHF.